This T cell receptor beta chain originates from a study of blood T cells in healthy people across ages. Sample-barcoded 5' priming and a J-beta primer mix drove a second PCR of 7 to 11 cycles. Via MiXCR, TCRdb re-called the 5' RACE reads, giving one row per CDR3 protein. This sample has hundreds of thousands of distinct CDR3 sequences, with around 25% found just once. This clonotype was counted only a few times. The ends lost 0 bases at V and 0 bases at J; junction bases unmatched: 5. The CDR3 consists of 16 residues. Germline V lookup: CDR1 DFQATT, CDR2 SNEGSKA (reference sequence). This sample also belongs to another study, concerning T cells of mothers and their children.

The genes are TRBV20-1 and TRBJ2-3; 8 bases fit TRBD2. This TCR derives from a boy between 10 and 17 years old in good health. Material: blood. The CDR3 coding sequence is TGCAGTGCTAGAGATCGGGAGGGTACTAGCACAGATACGCAGTATTTT. Translated: CSARDREGTSTDTQYF.